A single sample gave rise to the 5 T cell receptor beta chains below, sequenced in a study of radiation and T cells in renal cell carcinoma. The time point was: baseline pretreatment blood. Treatment specified: 15 Gy SBRT to primary tumor, nephrectomy 4 weeks later. Sequencing was performed with immunoSEQ multiplex PCR; in TCRdb, only in-frame clones are kept and a portion is missing. The sample includes nearly 50,000 clones, about 80% of them seen just once. Here the sequenced sample was blood, taken from a patient whose treatment included radiotherapy and nephrectomy. The receptors come from a woman in her 70s with renal cell carcinoma.

The chain has TRBV6-5 and TRBJ2-1; D is undetermined. This CDR3 contains 13 residues. Per germline, CDR1 MNHEY and CDR2 SVGAGI. The V and J ends lost 0 bases and 7 bases respectively, with 7 bases between them. The CDR3 nucleotides are TGTGCCAGCAGTTACTCTGCGCTGAATGAGCAGTTCTTC. Amino acids: CASSYSALNEQFF.

The V gene is TRBV6-1, the J gene TRBJ1-5, with D uncertain. CDR1 and CDR2 (germline): MNHNS, SASEGT. Trimming pared 3 bases from V and 9 bases from J, leaving 12 bases between. CDR3 size: 13 residues. The CDR3 region has the DNA TGTGCCAGCAGTGACTGGGAGTCCGGGCCCCAGCATTTT. Amino acids: CASSDWESGPQHF.

The J gene is TRBJ2-7, the V gene TRBV11-2; D unclear. CDR1 and CDR2 from the germline V gene are SGHAT and FQNNGV. V was shortened by 7 bases and J by 6 bases, with 19 bases between the two germline ends. The CDR3 consists of 14 residues. CDR3 bases: TGTGCCAGCACCAACAGCATCCATACCCTCGAGCAGTACTTC. It translates to CASTNSIHTLEQYF. The whole variable domain, filled in from reference TRBV11-2 and TRBJ2-7, reads EAGVAQSPRYKIIEKRQSVAFWCNPISGHATLYWYQQILGQGPKLLIQFQNNGVVDDSQLPKDRFSAERLKGVDSTLKIQPAKLEDSAVYLCASTNSIHTLEQYFGPGTRLTVT.

J is TRBJ1-2 and V is TRBV6-5, with D tentatively TRBD1 (5 bases). V dropped 2 bases and J dropped 0 bases, with 10 bases sitting between them. The CDR3 has 15 amino acids. Germline CDR1 MNHEY, CDR2 SVGAGI. The CDR3 region has the DNA TGTGCCAGCAGTTACGCCCAGGGAGCTAACTATGGCTACACCTTC. Protein sequence: CASSYAQGANYGYTF.

The chain links TRBV29-1 to TRBJ2-3; 10 bases match TRBD2. There are 14 residues in the CDR3. The germline gives CDR1 SQVTM, CDR2 ANQGSEA. V lost 5 bases, J lost 6 bases, and 8 bases stayed unmatched. The CDR3 DNA reads TGCAGCGTTTTTCAGACTAGCGGGTATGATACGCAGTATTTT. It translates to CSVFQTSGYDTQYF.